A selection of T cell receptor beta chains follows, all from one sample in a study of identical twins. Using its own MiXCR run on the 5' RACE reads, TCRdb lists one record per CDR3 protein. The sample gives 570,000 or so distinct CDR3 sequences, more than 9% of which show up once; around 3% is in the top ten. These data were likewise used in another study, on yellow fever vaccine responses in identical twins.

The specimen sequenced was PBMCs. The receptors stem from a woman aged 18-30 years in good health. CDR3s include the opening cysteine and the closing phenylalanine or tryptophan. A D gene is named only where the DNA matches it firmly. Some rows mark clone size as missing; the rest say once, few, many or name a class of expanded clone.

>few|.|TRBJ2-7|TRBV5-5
TGTGCCAGCAGCTTGGTAGGTGAAAACGTCCCCCACGAGCAGTACTTC
CASSLVGENVPHEQYF
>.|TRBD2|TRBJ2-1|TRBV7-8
TGTGCCAGCAGCCCAGCGGGAGGGGCCTACAATGAGCAGTTCTTC
CASSPAGGAYNEQFF
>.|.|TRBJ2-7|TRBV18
TGTGCCAGCTCACCCCGGGAAGAGCAGTACTTC
CASSPREEQYF
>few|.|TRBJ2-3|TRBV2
TGTGCCAGCAGTGAAGGGAACACAGATACGCAGTATTTT
CASSEGNTDTQYF
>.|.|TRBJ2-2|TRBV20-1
TGCAGTGCTCCCGGGGACACCGGGGAGCTGTTTTTT
CSAPGDTGELFF
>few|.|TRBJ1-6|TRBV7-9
TGTGCCAGCAGCGCTATCGGTAGCTCCTATAATTCACCCCTCCACTTT
CASSAIGSSYNSPLHF
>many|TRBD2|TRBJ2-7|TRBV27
TGTGCCAGCAGTTTAACGGGACTAGCGGGAGCGTTTTACGAGCAGTACTTC
CASSLTGLAGAFYEQYF
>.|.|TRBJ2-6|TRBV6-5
TGTGCCAGCGGTCGCCCCTCTGGGGCCAACGTCCTGACTTTC
CASGRPSGANVLTF
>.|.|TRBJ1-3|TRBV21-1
TGTGCCAGCAGCAACGCTTATCTCCGGGACCGAGTTTCTGGAAACACCATATATTTT
CASSNAYLRDRVSGNTIYF
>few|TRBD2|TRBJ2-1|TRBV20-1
TGCAGTGCTAGACGACGAATTCCGGGACTAGCTGGATTCTTC
CSARRRIPGLAGFF
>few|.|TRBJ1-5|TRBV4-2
TGTGCCAGCAGCCAAGGGACAGCGAATCAGCCCCAGCATTTT
CASSQGTANQPQHF
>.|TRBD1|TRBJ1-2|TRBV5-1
TGCGCCAGCAGCTTGCTCAGCGCCCCGGGACAGCGAAATGGCTACACCTTC
CASSLLSAPGQRNGYTF
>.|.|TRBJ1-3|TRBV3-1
TGTGCCAGCAGTCGAAACTCTCTTGGAAACACCATATATTTT
CASSRNSLGNTIYF
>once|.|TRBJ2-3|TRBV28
TGTGCCAGCAGTATCCGAGGGCCCGGGAGCTCAGATACGCAGTATTTT
CASSIRGPGSSDTQYF
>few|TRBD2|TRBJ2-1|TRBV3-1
TGTGCCAGCAGCCAAGAGATCCCCGGGGTAGCGGGGGCCTACAATGAGCAGTTCTTC
CASSQEIPGVAGAYNEQFF
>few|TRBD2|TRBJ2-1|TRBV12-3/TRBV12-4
TGTGCCAGCAGCCTGGGACTAGCGGACATGGGAGAGCAGTTCTTC
CASSLGLADMGEQFF
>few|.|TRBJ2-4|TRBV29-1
TGCAGCGTTGGGCGGGACGGAGCCAAAAACATTCAGTACTTC
CSVGRDGAKNIQYF
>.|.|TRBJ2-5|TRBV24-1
TGTGCCACCAGTCCTTCCCTAGGCGAAAAAGAGACCCAGTACTTC
CATSPSLGEKETQYF
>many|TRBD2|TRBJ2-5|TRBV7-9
TGTGCCAGCAGCTTAGGAGGCAGCGGGGGATCAGAGACCCAGTACTTC
CASSLGGSGGSETQYF
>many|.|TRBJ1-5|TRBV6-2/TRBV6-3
TGTGCCAGCAGTTACAGCAGAGTGGCTTATAGCAATCAGCCCCAGCATTTT
CASSYSRVAYSNQPQHF
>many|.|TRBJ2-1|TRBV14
TGTGCCAGCAGCCAAGATCTGGGTACGGAGCAGTTCTTC
CASSQDLGTEQFF
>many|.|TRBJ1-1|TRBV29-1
TGCAGCGTTTCTGTGAACACTGAAGCTTTCTTT
CSVSVNTEAFF
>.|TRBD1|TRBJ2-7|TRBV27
TGTGCCAGCAGTCCAAAGTCGGGGACAGGGTGGTACGAGCAGTACTTC
CASSPKSGTGWYEQYF
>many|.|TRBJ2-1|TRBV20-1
TGCAGTGCTTCTACGGCGGGACCTTACAATGAGCAGTTCTTC
CSASTAGPYNEQFF
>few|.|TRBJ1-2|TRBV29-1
TGCAGCGGCAAGGATGGTTTTGATGGCTACACCTTC
CSGKDGFDGYTF
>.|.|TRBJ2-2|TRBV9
TGTGCCAGCAGCGTAGAATATTTGTTGAGGACCACGGCGGGGACCGGGGAGCTGTTTTTT
CASSVEYLLRTTAGTGELFF
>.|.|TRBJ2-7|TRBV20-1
TGCAGTGCTAGGGAAAGAAATTTCTACGAGCAGTACTTC
CSARERNFYEQYF
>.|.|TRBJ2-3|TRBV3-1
TGTGCCAGCAGCCAAGGTACCACAAGGGCAGATACGCAGTATTTT
CASSQGTTRADTQYF
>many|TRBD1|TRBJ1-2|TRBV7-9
TGTGCCAGCAGCTTACCAGGGGGCTATGGCTACACCTTC
CASSLPGGYGYTF
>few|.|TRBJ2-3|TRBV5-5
TGTGCCAGCAGCTCGGCACGGTCAACAGTCACAGATACGCAGTATTTT
CASSSARSTVTDTQYF
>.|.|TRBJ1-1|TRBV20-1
TGCAGTGCTAGTTCCGAGAACACTGAAGCTTTCTTT
CSASSENTEAFF
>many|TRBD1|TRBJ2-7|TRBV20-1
TGCAGTGCTAGTCGAGGGACAGGGGGCTTCGAGCAGTACTTC
CSASRGTGGFEQYF
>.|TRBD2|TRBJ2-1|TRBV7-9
TGTGCCAGCAGCTTTACTAGCGGCAACAATGAGCAGTTCTTC
CASSFTSGNNEQFF
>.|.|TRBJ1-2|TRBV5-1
TGCGCCAGCAGCAGGGATGTTGGTGGCTACACCTTC
CASSRDVGGYTF
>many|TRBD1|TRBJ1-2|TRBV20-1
TGCAGTGCTAGTCCCCCTCCCGGACAGGGTACTGCGTATGGCTACACCTTC
CSASPPPGQGTAYGYTF
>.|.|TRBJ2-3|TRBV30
TGTGCCTGGAGTGAGGTGGTGGATACGCAGTATTTT
CAWSEVVDTQYF
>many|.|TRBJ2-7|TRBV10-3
TGTGCCATCAGTGAACGTAGCCGCACCTACGAGCAGTACTTC
CAISERSRTYEQYF
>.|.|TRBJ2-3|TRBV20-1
TGCAGTGCTAGAGATTTTCTAGCGTCCCGCACAGATACGCAGTATTTT
CSARDFLASRTDTQYF
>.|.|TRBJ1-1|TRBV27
TGTGCCAGCAGCTTATCGGCAGGTTCCACTGAAGCTTTCTTT
CASSLSAGSTEAFF
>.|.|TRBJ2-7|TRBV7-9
TGTGCCAGCAGCTTAGAGGGCTATCGAAACGAGCAGTACTTC
CASSLEGYRNEQYF
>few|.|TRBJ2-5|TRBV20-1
TGCAGTGCTAGTCTGCCAGGCCTCCAAGAGACCCAGTACTTC
CSASLPGLQETQYF
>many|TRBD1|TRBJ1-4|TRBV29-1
TGCAGCGTTGGAGGGGGCGCGGGTGAAAAACTGTTTTTT
CSVGGGAGEKLFF
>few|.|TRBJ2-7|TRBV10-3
TGTGCCATCAGTGAGGGCTCCCTGGGAAGCGAGCAGTACTTC
CAISEGSLGSEQYF
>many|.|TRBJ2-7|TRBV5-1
TGCGCCAGCAGCTCTGGCCTAGGGGGGGACTACGAGCAGTACTTC
CASSSGLGGDYEQYF
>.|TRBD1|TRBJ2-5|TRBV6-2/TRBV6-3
TGTGCCAGCAGTTCCTCGACAGGGGCGCTCGTAGAGACCCAGTACTTC
CASSSSTGALVETQYF
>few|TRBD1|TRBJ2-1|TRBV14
TGTGCCAGCAGCCTCTCCCAAAAGGGGGCCGGGGAGCAGTTCTTC
CASSLSQKGAGEQFF
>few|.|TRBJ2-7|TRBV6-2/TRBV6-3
TGTGCCAGCAGTTACTTTCAGACTAGCGAGCAGTACTTC
CASSYFQTSEQYF